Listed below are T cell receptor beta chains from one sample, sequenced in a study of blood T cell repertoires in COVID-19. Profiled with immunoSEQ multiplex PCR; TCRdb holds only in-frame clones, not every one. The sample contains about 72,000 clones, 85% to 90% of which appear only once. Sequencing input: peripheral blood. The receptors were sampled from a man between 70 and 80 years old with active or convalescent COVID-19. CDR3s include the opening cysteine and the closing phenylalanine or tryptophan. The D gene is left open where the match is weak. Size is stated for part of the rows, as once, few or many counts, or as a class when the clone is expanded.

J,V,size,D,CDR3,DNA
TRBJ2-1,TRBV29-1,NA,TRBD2,CSAANEGGRPGNEQFF,TGCAGCGCCGCGAACGAGGGCGGGAGGCCAGGGAATGAGCAGTTCTTC
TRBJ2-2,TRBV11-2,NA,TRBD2,CASRSSGRAGGELFF,TGTGCCAGCAGGTCTAGCGGGAGGGCTGGCGGGGAGCTGTTTTTT
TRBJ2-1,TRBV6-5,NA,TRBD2,CASSSTSGSYNEQFF,TGTGCCAGCAGTTCAACTAGCGGGAGCTACAATGAGCAGTTCTTC
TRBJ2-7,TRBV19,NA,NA,CASSTTSRYEQYF,TGTGCCAGTAGTACGACTAGTCGCTACGAGCAGTACTTC
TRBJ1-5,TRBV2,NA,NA,CASSEPNQPQHF,TGTGCCAGCAGTGAACCAAATCAGCCCCAGCATTTT
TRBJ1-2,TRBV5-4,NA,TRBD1,CASRDRGQGNYGYTF,TGTGCCAGCAGGGATCGGGGACAGGGCAACTATGGCTACACCTTC
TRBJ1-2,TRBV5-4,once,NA,CASSFLQDGYTF,TGTGCCAGCAGCTTTTTACAGGATGGCTACACCTTC
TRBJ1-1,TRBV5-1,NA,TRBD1,CASSLGQGMDTEAFF,TGCGCCAGCAGCTTGGGACAGGGAATGGACACTGAAGCTTTCTTT
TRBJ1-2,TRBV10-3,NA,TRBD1,CAISSGTGNLGYTF,TGTGCCATCAGCTCCGGGACAGGGAATCTTGGCTACACCTTC
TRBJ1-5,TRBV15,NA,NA,CATSRDRGEGQPQHF,TGTGCCACCAGCAGAGATCGAGGGGAGGGTCAGCCCCAGCATTTT
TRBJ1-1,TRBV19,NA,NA,CASRALRTEAFF,TGTGCCAGCAGGGCCCTGAGGACTGAAGCTTTCTTT
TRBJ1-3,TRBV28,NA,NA,CASSLGDFSGNTIYF,TGTGCCAGCAGTCTGGGGGACTTCTCTGGAAACACCATATATTTT
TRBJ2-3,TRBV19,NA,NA,CASSIDGGPTDTQYF,TGTGCCAGTAGTATAGACGGCGGGCCTACAGATACGCAGTATTTT
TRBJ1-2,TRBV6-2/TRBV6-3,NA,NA,CASSTPTDANYGYTF,TGTGCCAGCAGTACACCGACAGACGCTAACTATGGCTACACCTTC
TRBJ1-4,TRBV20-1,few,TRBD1,CSASWGTGVEKLFF,TGCAGTGCTAGTTGGGGGACAGGGGTTGAAAAACTGTTTTTT
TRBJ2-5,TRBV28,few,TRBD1,CASSLQTGGKTQYF,TGTGCCAGCAGTCTACAGACAGGGGGTAAGACCCAGTACTTC
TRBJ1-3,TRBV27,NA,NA,CASSPTRGIGNTIYF,TGTGCCAGCAGTCCAACGAGAGGGATTGGAAACACCATATATTTT
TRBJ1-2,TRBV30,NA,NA,CAWSTFGGRGYGYTF,TGTGCCTGGAGTACCTTCGGGGGGAGGGGCTATGGCTACACCTTC
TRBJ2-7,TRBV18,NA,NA,CASSPPGLEGFGEQYF,TGTGCCAGCTCACCACCCGGTCTAGAGGGCTTCGGCGAGCAGTACTTC
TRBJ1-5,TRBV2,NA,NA,CASSDRGWDQPQHF,TGTGCCAGCAGTGATCGGGGGTGGGATCAGCCCCAGCATTTT
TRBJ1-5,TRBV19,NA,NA,CASGRGRGVEAQHF,TGTGCCAGCGGGAGAGGACGCGGGGTAGAAGCCCAGCATTTT
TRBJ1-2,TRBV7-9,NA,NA,CASSLVGAAGYTF,TGTGCCAGCAGCTTAGTGGGGGCGGCTGGCTACACCTTC
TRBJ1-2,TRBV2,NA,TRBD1,CASSEMGQGSYGYTF,TGTGCCAGCAGTGAAATGGGACAGGGTAGCTATGGCTACACCTTC
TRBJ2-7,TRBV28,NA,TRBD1,CASLASGTGAEQYF,TGTGCCAGCTTAGCGTCCGGGACAGGGGCCGAGCAGTACTTC
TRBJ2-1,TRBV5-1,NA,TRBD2,CASSPPGLAGAEQFF,TGCGCCAGCAGCCCCCCGGGACTAGCGGGAGCGGAGCAGTTCTTC
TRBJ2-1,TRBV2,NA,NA,CASSTTAYNEQFF,TGTGCCAGCAGTACGACAGCCTACAATGAGCAGTTCTTC
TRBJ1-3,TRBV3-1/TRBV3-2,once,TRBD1,CASSPFGQGGSGNTIYF,TGTGCCAGCAGCCCCTTCGGACAGGGAGGTTCTGGAAACACCATATATTTT
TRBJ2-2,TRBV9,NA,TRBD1,CASSVEWDSNTGELFF,TGTGCCAGCAGCGTAGAATGGGACAGCAACACCGGGGAGCTGTTTTTT